This T cell receptor (beta chain) was sequenced in a study of blood T cell repertoires in COVID-19 (dated by TCRdb to 2020 to 2022). Study-level background: The collaborator samples originated in the United States, Italy and Spain and spanned the acute and convalescent phases of COVID-19. The prospective study material was composed of cDNA or gDNA derived from T cells, B-cell-depleted T cells, or PBMCs. The dataset comprised deeply sampled blood TCRbeta repertoires from subjects exposed to, actively infected with, or recovered from COVID-19. A freely available public database, intended as a resource for researchers studying the immune response to SARS-CoV-2, is where the repertoires were released. The samples were drawn from two sources: the first 160 participants of the ongoing ImmuneRACE study, and over 950 subjects contributed by 6 global collaborators. A de-identified subject ID, COVID-19 status, age in years and sex were almost always included in the sample metadata. HLA class I and class II types, where available, came from metadata supplied by the sample provider rather than from assay-based typing. What the work shows at the level of the full study, not this receptor alone: Clinical and demographic metadata were provided uncurated, with the amount varying by source and participant.

The collaborating institutions used their own protocols to collect whole blood in K2EDTA tubes. Collaborator samples were shipped for TCRbeta analysis as frozen whole blood, isolated PBMCs, or DNA extracted from either sample type. The germline V gene yields MDHEN for CDR1 and SYDVKM for CDR2. V is reduced by 2 bases and J by 4 bases, leaving a spacing of 11 bases between them. The CDR3 holds 14 amino acids from the cysteine to the phenylalanine. Only CDR3 DNA is held: 42 bases, read in frame from base 1. The immunoSEQ Assay, a bias-controlled multiplex PCR, was used to amplify TCRbeta CDR3 regions from genomic DNA. For the original study's pipeline: The number of nucleated cells in each sample was estimated by amplification of reference gene primers within the assay. To quantify the absolute abundance of each unique TCRbeta CDR3 rearrangement, sequence reads were collapsed and filtered. For each sample, productive Simpson clonality was calculated as the square root of Simpson's diversity index over productive rearrangements. What TCRdb holds here is the immuneACCESS table cut down to in-frame rearrangements. Part of the clones is not present; checked against another copy, under half of the missing clones reflect an unresolved V gene, and the others are unexplained. Clone size and V and J calls were adopted from that table, with D and trimming inferred from the DNA. Counted in this sample were more than 85,000 clones; 70% to 85% of them appeared once. Under 8% of the sample rests with the top ten.

This clone was seen only once. Its antigen is currently not known. The sample holds no much larger clone one base away, and base qualities are not on file. This TCR came from a woman older than 75 with active or convalescent COVID-19. The V gene is TRBV28 and the J gene is TRBJ1-2, with the D gene not clear enough to name. Sequencing was done on a sample of peripheral blood. Here is the DNA: TGTGCCAGCAGTTTAGAGTTTTACTCCTATGGCTACACCTTC. Its protein is CASSLEFYSYGYTF.